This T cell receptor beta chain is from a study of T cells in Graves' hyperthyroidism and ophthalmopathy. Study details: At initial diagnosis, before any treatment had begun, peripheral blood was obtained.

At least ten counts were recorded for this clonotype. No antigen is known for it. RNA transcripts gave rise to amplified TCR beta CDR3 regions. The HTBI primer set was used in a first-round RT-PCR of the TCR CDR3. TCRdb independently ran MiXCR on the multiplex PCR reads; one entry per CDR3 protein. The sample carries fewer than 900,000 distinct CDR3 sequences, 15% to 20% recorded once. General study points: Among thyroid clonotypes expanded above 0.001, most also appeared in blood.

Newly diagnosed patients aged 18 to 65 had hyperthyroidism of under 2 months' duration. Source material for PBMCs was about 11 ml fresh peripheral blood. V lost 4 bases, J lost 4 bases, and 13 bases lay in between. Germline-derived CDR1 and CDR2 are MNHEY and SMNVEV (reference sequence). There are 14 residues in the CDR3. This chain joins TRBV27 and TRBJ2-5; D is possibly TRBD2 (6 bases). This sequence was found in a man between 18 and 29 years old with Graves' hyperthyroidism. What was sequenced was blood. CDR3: CASSSFGGLETQYF. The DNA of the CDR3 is TGTGCCAGCAGTTCATTTGGGGGGTTAGAGACCCAGTACTTC.